What follows are 28 T cell receptor beta chains derived from one specimen sequenced in a study of shared T cell receptors in the human thymus. Clones were sequenced by immunoSEQ multiplex PCR, and TCRdb holds only the in-frame ones, with some missing. The table has roughly 660,000 clones, more than 75% seen once; the top ten hold 0.01%. These data also featured in a second study, about human thymus T cells.

Sequencing was done on a sample of thymocytes. The receptor source for this set is a boy less than two years old with a congenital heart defect.

The gene calls are TRBV5-1 and TRBJ2-7; D gene ambiguous. CDR3 length equals 14 residues. Germline CDR1 is SGHRS and CDR2 is YFSETQ. The V end was cut by 0 bases, the J end by 1 base, with 8 bases between. The CDR3 bases are TGCGCCAGCAGCTTGGCGCAGGCTTCCTACGAGCAGTACTTC. Protein product: CASSLAQASYEQYF.

V gene TRBV7-9 combines with J gene TRBJ2-7; TRBD2 matches at 7 bases. In germline, CDR1 is SEHNR, CDR2 FQNEAQ (reference sequence). V was pared by 1 base and J by 2 bases, with 5 bases of the junction left unmatched. This CDR3 comprises 15 residues. This chain's CDR3 is CASSLEAGSPYEQYF. As DNA, the CDR3 is TGTGCCAGCAGCTTAGAAGCGGGGAGCCCCTACGAGCAGTACTTC.

This chain uses TRBV4-3 with TRBJ2-7; D perhaps matches TRBD1 (5 bases). V lost 5 bases and J 2 bases, leaving 19 bases between the germline ends. CDR1 and CDR2 (germline): LGHNA, YSLEER. The CDR3 is 16 amino acids. The CDR3 coding sequence is TGCGCCAGCAGCACAAAACCCAAGGGGCATACCTACGAGCAGTACTTC. As protein: CASSTKPKGHTYEQYF.

The chain joins TRBV30 to TRBJ2-5; 7 nucleotides match TRBD2. The J call may be faulty, since TRBJ2-7 better matches the DNA end. This CDR3 has 14 amino acids. Germline CDR1 and CDR2: GTSNPN and SVGIG (reference sequence). DNA for the CDR3: TGTGCCTGCCAAGCGGGACGGCTCTCCTACGAGCAGTACTTC. This translates into CACQAGRLSYEQYF.

In regard to this clone: The identical CDR3 is also encoded by other nucleotide sequences in the sample. The chain combines TRBV27 with TRBJ1-5; 8 bases map to TRBD1. The junction had 2 bases not matched to a gene; V was cut back by 1 base and J by 6 bases. The germline V gene has CDR1 MNHEY and CDR2 SMNVEV (reference sequence). This CDR3 spans 14 amino acids. The CDR3 sequence is CASSLLQGGQPQHF. CDR3 bases: TGTGCCAGCAGTTTATTACAGGGGGGTCAGCCCCAGCATTTT.

A few counts support this clone. The rearrangement uses TRBV29-1 and TRBJ2-3; 8 bases map to TRBD2. The CDR3 runs to 16 residues. J gave up 7 bases and V 6 bases, and 18 bases lay outside the gene matches. The germline gives CDR1 SQVTM, CDR2 ANQGSEA. The CDR3 DNA reads as TGCAGCGTGGCGGGGTCTGTGCGGGAGGCTTGGAATACGCAGTATTTT. It encodes CSVAGSVREAWNTQYF.

The V and J genes are TRBV11-3 and TRBJ2-1; D perhaps matches TRBD1 (5 bases). This CDR3 is 12 amino acids long. The V gene's germline CDR1 is SGHNT and CDR2 YENEEA. The V end was cut by 5 bases, the J end by 3 bases, with 5 bases between. The DNA for the CDR3 is TGTGCCAGCAGCCAGGGCTACAATGAGCAGTTCTTC. It encodes CASSQGYNEQFF.

The V gene is TRBV7-2, the J gene TRBJ2-3; possibly TRBD2 for D (6 bases). Trimming stripped 4 bases from V and 5 bases from J, with 19 bases between. This CDR3 spans 16 amino acids. The V gene's germline CDR1 is SGHTA and CDR2 FQGNSA. For the CDR3, the DNA is TGTGCCAGCAGCTCCTCGTCTGGGGAGGATCGAGATACGCAGTATTTT. Translating it yields CASSSSSGEDRDTQYF.

The V and J genes are TRBV15 and TRBJ1-4, with TRBD1 identical over 7 bases. J gave up 5 bases and V 0 bases, and 3 bases lay outside the gene matches. The length of the CDR3 is 15 residues. CDR1 is LNHNV, CDR2 YYDKDF, per germline (reference sequence). The CDR3 coding sequence is TGTGCCACCAGCAGAGATGACAGGGAGAATGAAAAACTGTTTTTT. Translating gives CATSRDDRENEKLFF.

J is TRBJ2-1 and V is TRBV28, with 10 bases fitting TRBD1. Germline values: CDR1 MDHEN, CDR2 SYDVKM. This CDR3 is 17 amino acids long. V shed 5 bases, J shed 5 bases, and the junction held 12 bases outside the gene matches. CDR3 residues: CASSQRDRGLWDNEQFF. The CDR3, as DNA: TGTGCCAGCAGTCAGCGGGACAGGGGCCTATGGGACAATGAGCAGTTCTTC.

This clone was detected once. This sequence joins TRBV5-1 and TRBJ2-2, with 9 positions matching TRBD1. In germline, CDR1 is SGHRS, CDR2 YFSETQ. The ends lost 2 bases at V and 2 bases at J; junction bases unmatched: 7. The CDR3 runs to 17 residues. CDR3 residues: CASSFPPGQGNTGELFF. Here the CDR3 DNA reads TGCGCCAGCAGCTTCCCTCCGGGACAGGGTAACACCGGGGAGCTGTTTTTT.

The rearrangement links TRBV4-3 to TRBJ2-2, with a possible D match to TRBD2 (7 bases). Germline V gene data show CDR1 as LGHNA and CDR2 as YSLEER. Trimming took off 6 bases at V and 1 base at J, with 15 bases between the two ends. The CDR3 contains 16 residues. For the CDR3, the DNA is TGCGCCAGCAGGAAGGGGGGGACTGGGAACACCGGGGAGCTGTTTTTT. Encoded protein: CASRKGGTGNTGELFF.

V gene TRBV27 combines with J gene TRBJ2-7, with D maybe TRBD1 (6 bases). CDR3 length: 15 amino acids. Deletions cut 1 base from V and 7 bases from J, with 17 bases between. Germline V gene lookup returns CDR1 MNHEY and CDR2 SMNVEV (reference sequence). This chain's CDR3 is CASSLFWGRRMEQYF. The CDR3 nucleotides are TGTGCCAGCAGTTTATTTTGGGGGCGACGGATGGAGCAGTACTTC.

CDR3 nucleotide sequence: TGTGCCAGCAGTCCCAGGGTCAGCTATGGCTACACCTTC. Its protein product is CASSPRVSYGYTF. This chain connects TRBV7-9 to TRBJ1-2; D is possibly TRBD1 (5 bases). Germline V lookup: CDR1 SEHNR, CDR2 FQNEAQ (reference sequence). V was trimmed by 6 bases and J by 4 bases, leaving 12 bases between them. This CDR3 has 13 amino acids.

The chain joins TRBV7-8 to TRBJ1-5; 9 bases fit TRBD1. The germline gives CDR1 SGHVS, CDR2 FQNEAQ. There are 16 residues in the CDR3. Trimming cost V 1 base and J 0 bases; bases outside gene matches: 1. CDR3: CASSLGDRDSNQPQHF. CDR3 in DNA: TGTGCCAGCAGCTTAGGGGACAGGGATAGCAATCAGCCCCAGCATTTT.

The chain joins TRBV11-3 to TRBJ2-7; a weak D match, TRBD2 (6 bases). Germline loops: CDR1 SGHNT, CDR2 YENEEA. CDR3 size: 17 residues. Trimming cost V 6 bases and J 6 bases, with 27 bases left between them. CDR3 sequence: CASSRTKAGPAWAEQYF. DNA of the CDR3: TGTGCCAGCAGTCGAACGAAAGCGGGTCCCGCCTGGGCCGAGCAGTACTTC.

The chain employs TRBV27 and TRBJ1-1; D not certain. This CDR3 is built from 14 residues. V gave up 0 bases and J gave up 6 bases, with 11 bases separating them. CDR1 and CDR2 from the germline V gene are MNHEY and SMNVEV (reference sequence). CDR3 protein: CASSLSSGASEAFF. Written as DNA, the CDR3 is TGTGCCAGCAGTTTATCGAGTGGAGCCTCTGAAGCTTTCTTT.

The gene calls are TRBV7-2 and TRBJ2-6; D remains ambiguous. The CDR3 runs 18 residues. Germline CDR1 reads SGHTA; CDR2 reads FQGNSA. Trimming removed 5 bases at V and 0 bases at J, with 17 bases between. The CDR3 bases are TGTGCCAGCAGCCCCAGCCCTAGGAGTTTCTCTGGGGCCAACGTCCTGACTTTC. Translation gives CASSPSPRSFSGANVLTF. Looking up the rest from reference TRBV7-2 and TRBJ2-6 gives the full variable domain: GAGVSQSPSNKVTEKGKDVELRCDPISGHTALYWYRQSLGQGLEFLIYFQGNSAPDKSGLPSDRFSAERTGGSVSTLTIQRTQQEDSAVYLCASSPSPRSFSGANVLTFGAGSRLTVL.

The chain is built from TRBV2 and TRBJ2-3, with D possibly matching TRBD2 (6 bases). The CDR3 is made up of 14 amino acids. Trimming took 3 bases from V and 6 from J, leaving 13 bases between them. Germline V gene lookup returns CDR1 SNHLY and CDR2 FYNNEI. Written as DNA, the CDR3 is TGTGCCAGCAGTGAGGACTACCACCCCGATACGCAGTATTTT. Translated: CASSEDYHPDTQYF.

This clone was found once. The rearrangement links TRBV11-2 to TRBJ2-4; the match to TRBD1 covers 9 bases. CDR1 and CDR2 (germline): SGHAT, FQNNGV. After removal of 4 bases from V and 5 bases from J, the junction contained 18 bases not matched to a gene. The CDR3 consists of 19 residues. CDR3 amino acids: CASSSPGQGSLKGQNIQYF. For the CDR3, the DNA is TGTGCCAGCAGCTCGCCGGGACAGGGATCTTTGAAGGGGCAAAACATTCAGTACTTC.

Only one count was recorded for this clone. The chain employs TRBV5-1 and TRBJ1-2; tentatively, D is TRBD1 (6 bases). Trimming removed 0 bases from V and 7 bases from J, with 16 bases in between. CDR1 and CDR2 (germline): SGHRS, YFSETQ. This CDR3 is 15 amino acids long. The CDR3 DNA follows: TGCGCCAGCAGCTTGGGGGGGCCAGGAGCGTCTGGCTACACCTTC. Its translation: CASSLGGPGASGYTF. Supplemented by reference TRBV5-1 and TRBJ1-2, the full variable domain reads KAGVTQTPRYLIKTRGQQVTLSCSPISGHRSVSWYQQTPGQGLQFLFEYFSETQRNKGNFPGRFSGRQFSNSRSEMNVSTLELGDSALYLCASSLGGPGASGYTFGSGTRLTVV.

The chain employs TRBV12-5 and TRBJ2-7; TRBD1 aligns across 9 bases. Germline CDR1 reads LGHNT; CDR2 reads FRNRAP. The CDR3 has 15 amino acids. Unmatched junction bases numbered 5, after V lost 2 bases and J lost 3 bases. CDR3 sequence: CASGLPRDRDYEQYF. The CDR3 nucleotides read TGTGCTAGTGGTTTGCCCCGGGACAGGGACTACGAGCAGTACTTC.

On this clone itself: Other DNA variants within this sample encode the same CDR3. The chain combines TRBV5-4 with TRBJ2-1, with unresolved D. The V and J ends lost 4 bases and 2 bases respectively, with 16 bases between them. The CDR3 totals 16 residues. Germline V lookup: CDR1 SGHNT, CDR2 YYREEE (reference sequence). CDR3 in amino acids: CASSPWRFSTYNEQFF. The CDR3, as DNA: TGTGCCAGCAGCCCCTGGCGGTTTTCAACCTACAATGAGCAGTTCTTC.

The V and J genes are TRBV2 and TRBJ2-1, with 14 bases fitting TRBD2. The length of the CDR3 is 17 residues. V dropped 4 bases and J dropped 0; count of bases not matched to a gene: 2. CDR1 and CDR2 from the germline V gene are SNHLY and FYNNEI. The CDR3 bases are TGTGCCAGCAGTGGGACTAGCGGGAGGTTCTCCTACAATGAGCAGTTCTTC. Translation gives CASSGTSGRFSYNEQFF. Complete variable domain (other parts from reference TRBV2 and TRBJ2-1): EPEVTQTPSHQVTQMGQEVILRCVPISNHLYFYWYRQILGQKVEFLVSFYNNEISEKSEIFDDQFSVERPDGSNFTLKIRSTKLEDSAMYFCASSGTSGRFSYNEQFFGPGTRLTVL.

V and J are TRBV2 and TRBJ2-3; 15 bases line up with TRBD2. The CDR3 spans 18 residues. Looked up from germline, CDR1 is SNHLY and CDR2 is FYNNEI. The V gene end was trimmed by 6 bases and the J gene end by 6 bases; junction bases not matched to a gene: 13. CDR3 region: CASRPGLAGGSRGDTQYF. The CDR3 coding sequence is TGTGCCAGCAGGCCGGGACTAGCGGGAGGCTCCCGTGGGGATACGCAGTATTTT.

This clone was recorded only once. The gene calls are TRBV10-2 and TRBJ2-1; the match to TRBD2 covers 11 bases. There are 14 residues in the CDR3. The J segment lost 5 bases and the V segment lost 6 bases, leaving 3 bases of the junction unmatched. Germline CDR1 and CDR2: WSHSY and SAAADI. CDR3 nucleotides: TGCGCCAGCAGGGCGGGACTAGCGGACAATGAGCAGTTCTTC. This sequence encodes CASRAGLADNEQFF.

The V and J genes are TRBV7-3 and TRBJ2-3, with D perhaps TRBD2 (6 bases). The CDR3 contains 14 residues. V lost 6 bases and J lost 2, with 12 bases in between. Germline loops: CDR1 SGHTA, CDR2 FQGTGA. CDR3 nucleotides: TGTGCCAGCAGTCCCCGGGACTTCACAGATACGCAGTATTTT. It specifies CASSPRDFTDTQYF. The whole variable domain, filled in from reference TRBV7-3 and TRBJ2-3, reads GAGVSQTPSNKVTEKGKYVELRCDPISGHTALYWYRQSLGQGPEFLIYFQGTGAADDSGLPNDRFFAVRPEGSVSTLKIQRTERGDSAVYLCASSPRDFTDTQYFGPGTRLTVL.

J is TRBJ2-3 and V is TRBV11-2; 7 bases line up with TRBD2. Unmatched junction bases numbered 5, after V lost 3 bases and J lost 2 bases. From germline, CDR1 is SGHAT and CDR2 FQNNGV. The CDR3 loop spans 15 amino acids. DNA for the CDR3: TGTGCCAGCAGCTTTCAGCGGGGCCTCACAGATACGCAGTATTTT. Translating gives CASSFQRGLTDTQYF.